The clone carrying this T cell receptor (beta chain) was seen at least ten times. Its antigen is currently unknown. The cDNA came from 5'RACE, which used 10-nucleotide random UMIs. TCRdb called the 5' RACE reads again in MiXCR, with one record for every CDR3 protein. The profile shows roughly 60,000 distinct CDR3 sequences, roughly 10% of them singletons. This CDR3 spans 15 amino acids. V gave up 2 bases and J gave up 4 bases, with 13 bases separating them. Germline-derived CDR1 and CDR2 are SGHDT and YYEEEE. This specimen belongs to a study of neurological immune-mediated disorders. Study-wide results and limits: No sharing of CDR3 amino acid sequences was observed among expanded clones across subjects, suggesting private repertoires in all groups.

Volunteers from a blood bank in Maryland, USA, made up the healthy controls. Sample: PBMCs. V and J are TRBV5-6 and TRBJ2-1, with D perhaps matching TRBD1 or TRBD2 (6 bases each). The source of this sequence is a man in his sixties in good health. In nucleotides, the CDR3 is TGTGCCAGCAGCTTCCTAAGGGGGGTTTACAATGAGCAGTTCTTC. Protein product: CASSFLRGVYNEQFF.